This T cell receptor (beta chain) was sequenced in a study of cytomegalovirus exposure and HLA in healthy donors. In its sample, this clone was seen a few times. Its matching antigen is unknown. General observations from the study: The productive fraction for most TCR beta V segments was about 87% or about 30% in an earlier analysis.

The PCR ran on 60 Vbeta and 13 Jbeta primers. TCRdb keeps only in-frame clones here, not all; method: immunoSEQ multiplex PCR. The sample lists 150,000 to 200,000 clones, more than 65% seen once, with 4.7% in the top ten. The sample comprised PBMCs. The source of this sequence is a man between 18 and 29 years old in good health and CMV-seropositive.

CDR3 amino acids: CASSIGEIVNTEAFF. The CDR3 bases are TGTGCCAGTAGTATAGGGGAGATCGTGAACACTGAAGCTTTCTTT. This chain uses TRBV19 with TRBJ1-1; no reliable D call. The V end lost 1 base, the J end lost 0 bases, and 9 bases lay between the germline ends. Per germline, CDR1 LNHDA and CDR2 SQIVND (reference sequence). This CDR3 comprises 15 residues.